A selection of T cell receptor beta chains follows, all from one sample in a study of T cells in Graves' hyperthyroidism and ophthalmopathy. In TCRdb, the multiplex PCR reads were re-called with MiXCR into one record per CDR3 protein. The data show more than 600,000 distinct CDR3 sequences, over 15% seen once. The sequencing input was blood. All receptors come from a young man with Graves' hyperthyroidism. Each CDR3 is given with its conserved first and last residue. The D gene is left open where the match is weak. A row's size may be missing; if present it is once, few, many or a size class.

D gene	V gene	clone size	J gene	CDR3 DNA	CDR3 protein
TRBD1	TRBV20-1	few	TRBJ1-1	TGCAGTGCTAGAGTTCCAGGGGGGATAGCTGAAGCTTTCTTT	CSARVPGGIAEAFF
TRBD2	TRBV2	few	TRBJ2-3	TGTGCCAGCATTACCGGGACTAGCGGGAGTAATGTAGATACGCAGTATTTT	CASITGTSGSNVDTQYF
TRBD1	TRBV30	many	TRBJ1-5	TGTGCCGCGGGACAGCTTAATCAGCCCCAGCATTTT	CAAGQLNQPQHF
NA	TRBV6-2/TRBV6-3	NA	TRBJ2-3	TGTGCCAGCAGTTTAGAACCAGGATTGGGGGACACAGATACGCAGTATTTT	CASSLEPGLGDTDTQYF
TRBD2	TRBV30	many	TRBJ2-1	TGTGCCTGTACTAGCGGGCGCTCCTACAATGAGCAGTTCTTC	CACTSGRSYNEQFF
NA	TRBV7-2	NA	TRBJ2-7	TGTGCCAGCAGCTCACGACTAGGCTACGAGCAGTACTTC	CASSSRLGYEQYF
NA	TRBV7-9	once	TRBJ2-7	TGTGCCAGCAGCACACCCCGAGAGCAGTACTTC	CASSTPREQYF
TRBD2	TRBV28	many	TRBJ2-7	TGTGCCAGCAGTCCCAGACTAGCGGGAGGCGAGCAGTACTTC	CASSPRLAGGEQYF
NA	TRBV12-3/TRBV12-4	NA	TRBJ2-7	TGTGCCAGCAGCCCCGACGGAAGACTGGGCTACGAGCAGTACTTC	CASSPDGRLGYEQYF
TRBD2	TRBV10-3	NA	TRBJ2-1	TGTGCCATCAGTGGGGCCGGGACTAGCGGGAGACCCCCTTGGGGTGAGCAGTTCTTC	CAISGAGTSGRPPWGEQFF
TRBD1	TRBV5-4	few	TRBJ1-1	TGTGCCAGCAGCGTCAAACAGGGGTGGGGATTGAACACTGAAGCTTTCTTT	CASSVKQGWGLNTEAFF
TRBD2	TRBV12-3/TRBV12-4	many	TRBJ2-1	TGTGCCAGCAGTTTAGGTGGACTAGCGGGAGGGACCAATGAGCAGTTCTTC	CASSLGGLAGGTNEQFF
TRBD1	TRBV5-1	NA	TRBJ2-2	TGCGCCAGCAGCCGTCCACCCGACAGGGCAAACACCGGGGAGCTGTTTTTT	CASSRPPDRANTGELFF
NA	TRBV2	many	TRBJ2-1	TGTGCCAGCAGGGAGGGAGGTGACAATGAGCAGTTCTTC	CASREGGDNEQFF
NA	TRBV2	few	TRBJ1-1	TGTGTCAGCGGAGTGACCTACGGAGTAAGGAACACTGAAGCTTTCTTT	CVSGVTYGVRNTEAFF
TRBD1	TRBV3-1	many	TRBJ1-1	TGTGCCAGCAGCCAAAAGACAGGGGCTCCTGAAGCTTTCTTT	CASSQKTGAPEAFF
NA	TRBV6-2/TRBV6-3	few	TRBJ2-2	TGTGCCAGCAGTTACGGCTGGGGGGTCCTTGGGACCGGGGAGCTGTTTTTT	CASSYGWGVLGTGELFF
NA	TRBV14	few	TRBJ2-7	TGTGCCAGCAGCCGGAGGACCCTATCCTACGAGCAGTACTTC	CASSRRTLSYEQYF
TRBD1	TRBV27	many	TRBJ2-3	TGTGCCAGCAGTCCCTGGACAGGTGGCACAGATACGCAGTATTTT	CASSPWTGGTDTQYF
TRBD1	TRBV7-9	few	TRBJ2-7	TGTGCCAGCAGCTTAGTGACAGGGGAGTACTACGAGCAGTACTTC	CASSLVTGEYYEQYF
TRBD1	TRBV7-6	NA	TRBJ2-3	TGTGCCAGCAGCTTAGCGACAGGGGGCACAGATACGCAGTATTTT	CASSLATGGTDTQYF
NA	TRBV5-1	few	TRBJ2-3	TGCGCCAGCAGCCTTGGGGGCAGCCGCCCGGCGGGACACACAGATACGCAGTATTTT	CASSLGGSRPAGHTDTQYF
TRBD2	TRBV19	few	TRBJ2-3	TGTGCCAGTAGCCCATCGGGACTAGCGGGCACAGATACGCAGTATTTT	CASSPSGLAGTDTQYF
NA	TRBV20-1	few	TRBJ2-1	TGCAGTGCTAGAGGGGAGCTAGCTAACAATGAGCAGTTCTTC	CSARGELANNEQFF
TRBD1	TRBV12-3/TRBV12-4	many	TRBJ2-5	TGTGCCAGCAGCCGACAGGGTCTGGGGACCCAGTACTTC	CASSRQGLGTQYF
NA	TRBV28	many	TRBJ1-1	TGTGCCAAGGGGGGAGGGCTAAACACTGAAGCTTTCTTT	CAKGGGLNTEAFF
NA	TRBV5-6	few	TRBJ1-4	TGTGCCAGCAGCTTGGGCAGCGGAAAACTGTTTTTT	CASSLGSGKLFF
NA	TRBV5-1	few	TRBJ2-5	TGCGCCAGCAGCTTGGCCACGACAGGCCAAGAGACCCAGTACTTC	CASSLATTGQETQYF
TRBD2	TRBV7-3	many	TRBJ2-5	TGTGCCAGCAGCCACGGACTAGCGGGAGGGGGAGAGACCCAGTACTTC	CASSHGLAGGGETQYF
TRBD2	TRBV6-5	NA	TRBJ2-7	TGTGCCAGCAGGTATCGTCGGGGGGAGGCCTACGAGCAGTACTTC	CASRYRRGEAYEQYF
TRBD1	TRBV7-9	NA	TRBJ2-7	TGTGCCAGCAGCTTAGCAGGGGGGACAGGGGGCGAGCAGTACTTC	CASSLAGGTGGEQYF
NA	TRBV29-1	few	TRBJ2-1	TGCAGCGTTGAACGGTCGCAGGGTAATGAGCAGTTCTTC	CSVERSQGNEQFF
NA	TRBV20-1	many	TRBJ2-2	TGCAGTGCTCGGCGGCAGGTGTCGAACACCGGGGAGCTGTTTTTT	CSARRQVSNTGELFF
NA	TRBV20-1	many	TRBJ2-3	TGCAGTGCTAGAGTAGGGGTTAGCACAGATACGCAGTATTTT	CSARVGVSTDTQYF
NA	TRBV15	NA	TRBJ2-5	TGTGCCACCAGCAGAGATGGGAGTTTCCAAGAGACCCAGTACTTC	CATSRDGSFQETQYF
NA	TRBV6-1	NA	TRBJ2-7	TGTGCCAGCAGTGAAGTGCAGGCAGCCCTCAACTCTGACGAGCAGTACTTC	CASSEVQAALNSDEQYF
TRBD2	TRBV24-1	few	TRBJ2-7	TGTGCCACCAGTGATTCGCGGGTACTAGCGGGAAAAAACGAGCAGTACTTC	CATSDSRVLAGKNEQYF
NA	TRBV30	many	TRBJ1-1	TGTGCCTGGAGTCCGGGACTCCTCCAAGCTTTCTTT	CAWSPGLLQAFF